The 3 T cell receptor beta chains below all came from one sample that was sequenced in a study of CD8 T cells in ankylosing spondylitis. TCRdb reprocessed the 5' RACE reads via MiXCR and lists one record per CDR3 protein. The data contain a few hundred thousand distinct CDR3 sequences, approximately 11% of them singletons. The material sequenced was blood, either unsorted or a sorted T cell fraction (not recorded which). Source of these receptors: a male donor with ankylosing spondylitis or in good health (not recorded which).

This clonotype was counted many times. The CDR3 is CATSRDPSYEQYF. The CDR3, as DNA: TGTGCCACCAGCAGAGATCCCTCCTACGAGCAGTACTTC. The genes are TRBV15 and TRBJ2-7, with D uncertain. Trimming shortened V by 0 bases and J by 0 bases, and 3 bases separated the two germline ends. The length of the CDR3 is 13 residues. Germline V gives CDR1 LNHNV, CDR2 YYDKDF (reference sequence).

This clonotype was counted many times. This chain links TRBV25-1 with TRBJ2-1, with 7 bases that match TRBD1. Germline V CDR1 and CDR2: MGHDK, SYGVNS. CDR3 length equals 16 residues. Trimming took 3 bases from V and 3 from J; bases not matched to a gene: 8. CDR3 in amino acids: CASSDNRQGVYNEQFF. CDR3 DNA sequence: TGTGCCAGCAGTGATAATAGGCAGGGGGTCTACAATGAGCAGTTCTTC.

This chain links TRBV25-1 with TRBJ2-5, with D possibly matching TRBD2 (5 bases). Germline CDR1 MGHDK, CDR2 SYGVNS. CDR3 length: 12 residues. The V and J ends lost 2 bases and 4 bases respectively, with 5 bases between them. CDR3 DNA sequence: TGTGCCAGCAGTGAAGAGGGAGAGACCCAGTACTTC. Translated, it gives CASSEEGETQYF.